The clone carrying this T cell receptor (beta chain) is a singleton in its sample. Its antigen is unknown. The data are from a study of neoadjuvant nivolumab and ipilimumab in lung cancer. Across the study: Nivolumab 3 mg/kg was given days 1, 15 and 29, plus ipilimumab 1 mg/kg day 1 in combination. Findings and limits, study-wide: TCR richness and clonality were higher in tumors than adjacent uninvolved lung. From pretherapy to surgery, tumor richness and clonality rose with dual therapy. Pretherapy blood TCR richness correlated positively with resected tumor richness.

Assay used: immunoSEQ multiplex PCR; TCRdb lists only in-frame clones, some missing. The sample comprises 40,000 to 55,000 clones, around 88% of which are singletons, and approximately 3.5% rests with the top ten. V lost 6 bases and J 3 bases, leaving 11 bases between the germline ends. CDR3 size: 13 residues. The germline CDR1 and CDR2 sequences are KGHSH and LQKENI. This chain uses TRBV18 with TRBJ2-5, with D possibly matching TRBD1 (5 bases). The receptor's source is an adult with non-small cell lung cancer. Some clones in this sample may be carry-over from other donors' samples. The material was blood, obtained before neoadjuvant nivolumab, alone or with ipilimumab. The CDR3 nucleotides are TGTGCCAGCTCGCCGCCAGGGAAAGAGACCCAGTACTTC. This gives the protein CASSPPGKETQYF.